A selection of T cell receptor beta chains follows, all from one sample in a study of shared clonotypes between healthy human individuals. Profiling relied on immunoSEQ multiplex PCR, and the TCRdb table lists in-frame clones only, not all of them. The data contain about 2 million clones, approximately 95% of them singletons. What was sequenced was naive CD8+ T cells sorted from blood. These receptor sequences come from a man in his late teens or twenties in good health. Each CDR3 is given with its conserved first and last residue. Each record gives: D gene, J gene, V gene, clone size, CDR3 DNA, CDR3 protein. A D gene is named only where the DNA matches it firmly. For some rows the clone size is stated as once, few or many, or as a class when expanded; others skip it.

.,TRBJ2-7,TRBV7-9,once,TGTGCCAGCAGCTTAGCATCGCATACCTACGAGCAGTACTTC,CASSLASHTYEQYF
TRBD1,TRBJ2-7,TRBV7-6,.,TGTGCCAGCAGCACCGGGACAGGGTTACCCGAGCAGTACTTC,CASSTGTGLPEQYF
TRBD2,TRBJ2-7,TRBV4-1,.,TGCGCCAGCAGCCCGAGTAGCGGGAGGAGCTCCTACGAGCAGTACTTC,CASSPSSGRSSYEQYF
.,TRBJ2-7,TRBV6-1,.,TGTGCCAGCAGTCCCGGGGCCAACTACGAGCAGTACTTC,CASSPGANYEQYF
.,TRBJ2-7,TRBV27,.,TGTGCCAGCAGCCCAACAGGGAACGCGCAGTACTTC,CASSPTGNAQYF
TRBD2,TRBJ2-5,TRBV5-1,.,TGCGCCAGCAGCTTGGAGACTAGCGGGAGGCACCAAGAGACCCAGTACTTC,CASSLETSGRHQETQYF
.,TRBJ1-1,TRBV30,.,TGTGCCTGGAGTTCGGGGCATGGGAACACTGAAGCTTTCTTT,CAWSSGHGNTEAFF
TRBD1,TRBJ1-3,TRBV4-1,.,TGCGCCAGCAGCCCTGACAGGGGCTCTGGAAACACCATATATTTT,CASSPDRGSGNTIYF
.,TRBJ2-7,TRBV7-2,once,TGTGCCAGCAGCCCTCTGGAGGGGAGCAACGAGCAGTACTTC,CASSPLEGSNEQYF
TRBD1,TRBJ2-5,TRBV13,.,TGTGCCAGCAGCTCCAGGGACAGGGGGCAAGAGACCCAGTACTTC,CASSSRDRGQETQYF
TRBD2,TRBJ2-1,TRBV4-3,.,TGCGCCAGCAGCCAAGATCTACCTAGCGGGCACTCCTACAATGAGCAGTTCTTC,CASSQDLPSGHSYNEQFF
.,TRBJ2-1,TRBV7-9,once,TGTGCCAGCAGCTCAAACCCTCAGGGGATGGATGAGCAGTTCTTC,CASSSNPQGMDEQFF
TRBD1,TRBJ2-7,TRBV6-1,.,TGTGCCAGCAGGATAACAGGGGCCGGCTACGAGCAGTACTTC,CASRITGAGYEQYF
.,TRBJ1-1,TRBV4-1,.,TGCGCCAGCAGCCAACTCGGTACAGGTGAGATGAACACTGAAGCTTTCTTT,CASSQLGTGEMNTEAFF
.,TRBJ2-5,TRBV9,.,TGTGCCAGCAGCGTGGATGGGGACTGGGAGACCCAGTACTTC,CASSVDGDWETQYF
TRBD2,TRBJ2-2,TRBV9,.,TGTGCCAGCAGCGTAGTAGGGGGTAGCGGGAGATTTGGCACCGGGGAGCTGTTTTTT,CASSVVGGSGRFGTGELFF
.,TRBJ1-3,TRBV28,.,TGTGCCAGCAGTTTTCTCCTTGGCCTGGGATCTGGAAACACCATATATTTT,CASSFLLGLGSGNTIYF
.,TRBJ2-2,TRBV6-5,.,TGTGCCAGCAGCCGGAATCCCGGGGAGCTGTTTTTT,CASSRNPGELFF
.,TRBJ2-1,TRBV27,.,TGTGCCAGCAGCCCCGGGAGTTACTCCTACAATGAGCAGTTCTTC,CASSPGSYSYNEQFF
TRBD2,TRBJ2-3,TRBV7-8,.,TGTGCCAGCAGCCTAGAGGGACTAGCGGGAGGCACAGATACGCAGTATTTT,CASSLEGLAGGTDTQYF
.,TRBJ2-2,TRBV13,.,TGTGCCAGCAGCTCGACGGGCGCGGGATTGTACACCGGGGAGCTGTTTTTT,CASSSTGAGLYTGELFF
.,TRBJ2-7,TRBV4-1,.,TGCGCCAGCAGCCAAGACGAGGACAGGGAGGGGGCCTACGAGCAGTACTTC,CASSQDEDREGAYEQYF
TRBD2,TRBJ2-5,TRBV5-6,.,TGTGCCAGCAGCTTGGGGCTAGCGGGAGGGCCGAGTCTCGAGACCCAGTACTTC,CASSLGLAGGPSLETQYF
.,TRBJ2-2,TRBV6-5,.,TGTGCCAGCAGTAGTTCGGACGGGGAGCTGTTTTTT,CASSSSDGELFF
.,TRBJ2-5,TRBV5-4,.,TGTGCCAGCACCCCGGAGGAGGGTCTTGGTATTTATCAAGAGACCCAGTACTTC,CASTPEEGLGIYQETQYF
TRBD1,TRBJ1-6,TRBV19,once,TGTGCCAGTAGCTCGACAGGGCTTCTCTATAATTCACCCCTCCACTTT,CASSSTGLLYNSPLHF
TRBD2,TRBJ2-5,TRBV14,.,TGTGCCAGCAGCCAAATAGTGGGCGGGAGGGCCTTGGAGACCCAGTACTTC,CASSQIVGGRALETQYF
TRBD2,TRBJ2-7,TRBV27,.,TGTGCCAGCAGTGCGGGGGGCTACGAGCAGTACTTC,CASSAGGYEQYF
.,TRBJ2-3,TRBV27,.,TGTGCCAGCAGTTTATTACTTGCTAGGGGTAGCACAGATACGCAGTATTTT,CASSLLLARGSTDTQYF
.,TRBJ1-1,TRBV7-9,.,TGTGCCAGCAGCTCCTGGAGCCAGATGAACACTGAAGCTTTCTTT,CASSSWSQMNTEAFF
TRBD2,TRBJ2-7,TRBV27,.,TGTGCCAGCAGTTACCTCACCGGGACTAGCCCTTGGGTGCAGTACTTC,CASSYLTGTSPWVQYF
.,TRBJ2-5,TRBV4-2,few,TGTGCCAGCAGCCCCCCCGAGGGTGAGACCCAGTACTTC,CASSPPEGETQYF
.,TRBJ2-7,TRBV6-5,.,TGTGCCAGCAGTTACCACAGACTCGCCTACGAGCAGTACTTC,CASSYHRLAYEQYF
TRBD2,TRBJ2-7,TRBV28,.,TGTGCCACCGGACTAGCTGAATACTACGAGCAGTACTTC,CATGLAEYYEQYF
.,TRBJ2-7,TRBV28,.,TGTGCCAGCAGTTTAAGAGGGGGTGGTCTCGAGCAGTACTTC,CASSLRGGGLEQYF
TRBD1,TRBJ2-3,TRBV25-1,.,TGTGCCAGCAGTCTGAATATAGGGGGCCGCACAGATACGCAGTATTTT,CASSLNIGGRTDTQYF
.,TRBJ2-3,TRBV4-3,.,TGCGCCAGCAGCCTTTGGGACGGCACAGATACGCAGTATTTT,CASSLWDGTDTQYF
TRBD2,TRBJ2-3,TRBV10-3,few,TGTGCCATCAGTGGGTTGGGCGGGGGGCCCACAGATACGCAGTATTTT,CAISGLGGGPTDTQYF
TRBD2,TRBJ2-3,TRBV7-6,.,TGTGCCAGCAGTTGGACTAGCGGGGAAGCAGATACGCAGTATTTT,CASSWTSGEADTQYF
.,TRBJ1-1,TRBV5-5,.,TGTGCCAGCAGATCGTGGGTGAACACTGAAGCTTTCTTT,CASRSWVNTEAFF
.,TRBJ2-3,TRBV20-1,.,TGCAGTGCTGAGGATACGCAGTATTTT,CSAEDTQYF
TRBD2,TRBJ2-3,TRBV4-3,.,TGCGCCAGCAGCCAAGCAAGCGGGAGGGCCCGGGCAGATACGCAGTATTTT,CASSQASGRARADTQYF
TRBD1,TRBJ2-7,TRBV19,once,TGTGCCAGTAGTCCCCAAACAGGGGAGTGGGCCTACGAGCAGTACTTC,CASSPQTGEWAYEQYF
TRBD1,TRBJ2-3,TRBV10-3,.,TGTGCCATCAGTGATTGGGACAGGGGGAAGGGCACAGATACGCAGTATTTT,CAISDWDRGKGTDTQYF
TRBD2,TRBJ2-3,TRBV6-1,.,TGTGCCAGCAGTGTTCAGCGGGGGGGTAAGGATACGCAGTATTTT,CASSVQRGGKDTQYF
.,TRBJ1-1,TRBV27,.,TGTGCCAGCAGTCGGGTGGCAGGGAACACTGAAGCTTTCTTT,CASSRVAGNTEAFF